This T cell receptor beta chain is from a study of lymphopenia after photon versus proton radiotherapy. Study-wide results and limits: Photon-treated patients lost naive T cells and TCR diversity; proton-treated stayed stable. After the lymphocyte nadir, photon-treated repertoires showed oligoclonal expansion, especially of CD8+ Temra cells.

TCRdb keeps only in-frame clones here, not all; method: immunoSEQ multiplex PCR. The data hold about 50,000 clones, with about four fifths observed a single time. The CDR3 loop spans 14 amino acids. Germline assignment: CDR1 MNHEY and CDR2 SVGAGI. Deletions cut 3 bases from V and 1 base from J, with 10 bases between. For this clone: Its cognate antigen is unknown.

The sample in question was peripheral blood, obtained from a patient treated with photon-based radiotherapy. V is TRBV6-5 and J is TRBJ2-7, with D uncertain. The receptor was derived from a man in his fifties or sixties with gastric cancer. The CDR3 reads CASSYDKASYEQYF. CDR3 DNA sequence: TGTGCCAGCAGTTATGACAAAGCGTCCTACGAGCAGTACTTC.